This TCR beta chain was captured in a study of T cells expressing NK-cell markers. No DNA is given; TCRdb re-called the 5' RACE reads and lists each CDR3 protein once. The sample shows about 550,000 distinct CDR3 sequences, and roughly 3.5% sits with its ten largest clones. Comments on this clonotype: The antigen is unknown.

Germline values: CDR1 SGHRS, CDR2 YFSETQ. CDR3 length: 13 residues. Regarding the study as a whole: Similarly, these clonotypes led the CD3+CD56-NKG2C+ fraction as well in a handful of donors.

This clonotype was obtained from a young man in good health. The chain is built from TRBV5-1 and TRBJ2-1; there is no DNA to check the TCRdb D call of TRBD1. Sequenced sample: blood T cells: a sorted CD56 or NKG2C T cell subset, CD4+ or CD8+ T cells, or bulk PBMC T cells (not recorded which). This CDR3 is CASSALGGNEQFF.